The 9 T cell receptor beta chains listed next were all sequenced from one sample in a study of T cells in Graves' hyperthyroidism and ophthalmopathy. Template material for amplifying TCR beta CDR3 regions consisted of RNA transcripts. The HTBI primer set drove a first-round RT-PCR of the TCR CDR3. TCRdb re-derived calls from the multiplex PCR reads in MiXCR, one entry per CDR3 protein. The sample consists of roughly 300,000 distinct CDR3 sequences, 15% to 20% of them appearing once. Material for sequencing was blood. These receptors originate from a woman aged 45-65 years with Graves' hyperthyroidism.

This clonotype has ten or more counts. This chain connects TRBV18 to TRBJ2-1; 8 bases match TRBD1. With V trimmed by 5 bases and J by 4 bases, 4 bases remained unmatched. The CDR3 is 14 residues long. Looked up from germline, CDR1 is KGHSH and CDR2 is LQKENI. The CDR3 DNA sequence: TGTGCCAGCTCAAGGGGGGACAGGTACAATGAGCAGTTCTTC. Amino acid sequence: CASSRGDRYNEQFF.

This clonotype was seen repeatedly, ten times or more. The chain joins TRBV28 to TRBJ2-1; TRBD2 agrees at 11 bases. Germline trimming cut 2 bases from V and 2 bases from J; bases unmatched to any gene: 2. The CDR3 runs to 16 residues. Germline CDR1 reads MDHEN; CDR2 reads SYDVKM. The CDR3 spells CASSLGSGGAYNEQFF. CDR3 DNA sequence: TGTGCCAGCAGTTTAGGTAGCGGGGGGGCCTACAATGAGCAGTTCTTC. Combining the CDR3 with reference TRBV28 and TRBJ2-1 gives the whole variable domain DVKVTQSSRYLVKRTGEKVFLECVQDMDHENMFWYRQDPGLGLRLIYFSYDVKMKEKGDIPEGYSVSREKKERFSLILESASTNQTSMYLCASSLGSGGAYNEQFFGPGTRLTVL.

This clonotype was counted many times. The chain employs TRBV20-1 and TRBJ2-1; 9 bases are shared with TRBD1. V shed 6 bases, J shed 10 bases, and the junction held 7 bases outside the gene matches. In germline, CDR1 is DFQATT, CDR2 SNEGSKA (reference sequence). The CDR3 spans 12 residues. The CDR3 loop is CSAATGGDEQFF. The CDR3 nucleotides read TGCAGTGCCGCGACAGGGGGGGACGAGCAGTTCTTC.

This clonotype was seen more than once but under ten times. The rearrangement joins TRBV11-2 to TRBJ1-5; the D gene is possibly TRBD1 (5 bases). V lost 1 base and J 1 base, leaving 8 bases between the germline ends. The germline gives CDR1 SGHAT, CDR2 FQNNGV. The CDR3 length is 15 residues. CDR3 bases: TGTGCCAGCAGCTTAGTGCCAGGGAGCAATCAGCCCCAGCATTTT. As protein: CASSLVPGSNQPQHF. Looking up the rest from reference TRBV11-2 and TRBJ1-5 gives the full variable domain: EAGVAQSPRYKIIEKRQSVAFWCNPISGHATLYWYQQILGQGPKLLIQFQNNGVVDDSQLPKDRFSAERLKGVDSTLKIQPAKLEDSAVYLCASSLVPGSNQPQHFGDGTRLSIL.

This clonotype was picked up many times. The chain carries TRBV27 and TRBJ2-5; D ambiguous. Germline V lookup: CDR1 MNHEY, CDR2 SMNVEV (reference sequence). CDR3 length: 11 amino acids. V shed 3 bases and J shed 6 bases, with 5 bases lying between them. The CDR3 nucleotides are TGTGCCAGCAGTTTTGCGCAGACCCAGTACTTC. Encoded protein: CASSFAQTQYF.

Ten or more counts support this clonotype. The V call is TRBV2, the J call TRBJ1-5; 7 nucleotides agree with TRBD1. CDR1 is SNHLY, CDR2 FYNNEI, per germline. V shed 5 bases, J shed 0 bases, and the junction held 4 bases outside the gene matches. CDR3 length: 15 residues. The CDR3 sequence: CASSRDRPSNQPQHF. The CDR3, as DNA: TGTGCCAGCAGTCGGGACAGACCTAGCAATCAGCCCCAGCATTTT.

Ten or more counts support this clonotype. The V and J genes are TRBV12-3 or TRBV12-4 and TRBJ1-5, with TRBD1 matching over 10 bases. The CDR3 is made up of 13 amino acids. The trim removed 6 bases at V and 6 bases at J, leaving 2 bases unmatched. The CDR3: CASSGTGAQPQHF. CDR3 coding DNA: TGTGCCAGCAGCGGGACAGGGGCTCAGCCCCAGCATTTT.

This clonotype has just a few counts. The chain uses TRBV29-1 and TRBJ1-2; D is perhaps TRBD1 (6 bases). Germline lookup yields CDR1 SQVTM and CDR2 ANQGSEA. This CDR3 has 13 residues. V lost 8 bases and J lost 4, with 17 bases in between. The CDR3 DNA reads as TGCAGCATTCAGAACAGGGCTCTCTATGGCTACACCTTC. Its protein is CSIQNRALYGYTF.

Notes on this clonotype: A much larger clone differs by one base, so this may be a read error. This rearrangement joins TRBV18 to TRBJ2-5, with D possibly called TRBD1 or TRBD2 (5 bases each). The CDR3 loop spans 14 amino acids. The germline V gene has CDR1 KGHSH and CDR2 LQKENI. The CDR3 is CASSPGGFQETLYF. The CDR3 DNA follows: TGTGCCAGCTCACCAGGGGGATTCCAAGAGACCCTGTACTTC.